These 9 T cell receptor beta chains came from one sample sequenced in a study of CD8 T cells in ankylosing spondylitis. Each CDR3 protein is one row after TCRdb ran MiXCR on the 5' RACE reads. The sample includes a few hundred thousand distinct CDR3 sequences, more than 15% of them seen just once. The sequencing input was blood, either unsorted or a sorted T cell fraction (not recorded which). These receptors all stem from a male donor with ankylosing spondylitis or in good health (not recorded which).

The chain couples TRBV27 to TRBJ2-7; 10 nucleotides line up with TRBD2. Germline trimming cut 1 base from V and 6 bases from J; bases unmatched to any gene: 6. Germline CDR1 is MNHEY and CDR2 is SMNVEV (reference sequence). This CDR3 region has 15 residues. CDR3 sequence: CASSLWSGRASEQYF. For the CDR3, the DNA is TGTGCCAGCAGTTTATGGAGCGGGAGGGCCTCCGAGCAGTACTTC.

This chain uses TRBV9 with TRBJ2-1; 9 bases match TRBD2. V lost 1 base and J lost 3; bases outside the gene matches: 5. Per the germline V gene, CDR1 is SGDLS and CDR2 is YYNGEE. The CDR3 spans 16 residues. CDR3 protein: CASSVIAGEFYNEQFF. As DNA, the CDR3 is TGTGCCAGCAGCGTAATAGCGGGAGAGTTCTACAATGAGCAGTTCTTC.

This clonotype has only a few counts. The chain links TRBV27 to TRBJ2-7; 12 bases map to TRBD2. V gave up 5 bases and J gave up 5 bases; unmatched junction bases: 7. Germline CDR1 reads MNHEY; CDR2 reads SMNVEV (reference sequence). This CDR3 region has 15 residues. The CDR3 sequence: CASSPLAGGFNEQYF. The CDR3 region has the DNA TGTGCCAGCAGTCCGCTAGCGGGAGGGTTCAACGAGCAGTACTTC.

This clonotype was seen a handful of times. The chain joins TRBV29-1 to TRBJ2-3; TRBD1 matches 7 bases. Germline lookup yields CDR1 SQVTM and CDR2 ANQGSEA. CDR3 length: 16 residues. V lost 3 bases to trimming and J lost 0 bases; unmatched junction nucleotides: 9. The CDR3 DNA follows: TGCAGCGTTGAGCCCGGACAGGAAACTAGCACAGATACGCAGTATTTT. Translation: CSVEPGQETSTDTQYF.

This chain connects TRBV29-1 to TRBJ2-2; D is undetermined. Trimming took 3 bases from V and 3 from J, leaving 8 bases between them. The CDR3 contains 13 residues. Germline V lookup: CDR1 SQVTM, CDR2 ANQGSEA. The CDR3 region has the DNA TGCAGCGTTGATCAGGCAGACACCGGGGAGCTGTTTTTT. As protein: CSVDQADTGELFF.

This clonotype has a count of ten or more. The genes are TRBV12-3 or TRBV12-4 and TRBJ2-3; D is possibly TRBD2 (6 bases). Trimming pared 4 bases from V and 3 bases from J, leaving 8 bases between. This CDR3 comprises 13 residues. The CDR3 DNA reads as TGTGCCAGCAGTTCTGGGGGGACAGATACGCAGTATTTT. It codes for CASSSGGTDTQYF.

As regards this clonotype: A single base separates this from a much larger clone, so it may be a read error. As the CDR3 is not closed by the conserved phenylalanine or tryptophan, this likely results from a read error. This rearrangement joins TRBV7-9 to TRBJ1-2; 7 nucleotides agree with TRBD1. J lost 2 bases, V lost 5 bases, and 8 bases had no gene match. CDR3 length: 15 amino acids. The germline V gene encodes CDR1 SEHNR and CDR2 FQNEAQ (reference sequence). The CDR3 nucleotides are TGTGCCAGCAGCCAAGAGCTGACAGGGAACTATGGCTACACCTCC. Protein product: CASSQELTGNYGYTS.

V usage is TRBV29-1 and J usage is TRBJ2-5; D is uncertain. Germline loops: CDR1 SQVTM, CDR2 ANQGSEA. V lost 1 base to trimming and J lost 2 bases, with 20 bases between them. The CDR3 is 17 amino acids. CDR3 amino acids: CSVEGPFARTRQETQYF. The CDR3 DNA is TGCAGCGTTGAAGGACCTTTTGCGCGGACCAGACAAGAGACCCAGTACTTC.

V and J are TRBV4-3 and TRBJ1-1, with D uncertain. V lost 5 bases and J 3 bases, leaving 16 bases between the germline ends. This CDR3 has 15 residues. Germline CDR1 and CDR2: LGHNA and YSLEER. The CDR3 sequence: CASSLNKQADTEAFF. The CDR3 DNA follows: TGCGCCAGCAGCTTAAATAAGCAAGCCGACACTGAAGCTTTCTTT.